Listed below are T cell receptor beta chains from one sample, sequenced in a study of T cells after yellow fever vaccination. In TCRdb, the 5' RACE reads were re-called with MiXCR into one record per CDR3 protein. This table has over 250,000 distinct CDR3 sequences, around 5.3% appearing once. The starting material was CD4+ T cells sorted from PBMCs, obtained on the day of the yellow fever booster vaccination. These receptors all stem from a man younger than 35 who received the YFV17D yellow fever vaccine. The CDR3 runs from the conserved cysteine through the conserved F or W. A D gene is named only where the DNA matches it firmly. Clone size is shown for a subset of rows, as once, few, many or a class of expanded clone.

J: TRBJ2-1
D: .
size: .
V: TRBV4-2
CDR3: CASSQDWGLSNEQFF
DNA: TGTGCCAGCAGCCAAGATTGGGGACTCTCGAATGAGCAGTTCTTC

J: TRBJ1-2
D: .
size: .
V: TRBV5-1
CDR3: CASSLDSRGYGYTF
DNA: TGCGCCAGCAGCTTAGATTCCAGGGGTTACGGCTACACCTTC

J: TRBJ1-5
D: .
size: many
V: TRBV23-1
CDR3: CASSFRDTYSNQPQHF
DNA: TGCGCCAGCAGTTTCCGAGACACTTATAGCAATCAGCCCCAGCATTTT

J: TRBJ2-3
D: TRBD2
size: few
V: TRBV5-4
CDR3: CASSLTSGDGQYF
DNA: TGTGCCAGCAGCTTGACTAGCGGGGATGGGCAGTATTTT

J: TRBJ2-1
D: .
size: many
V: TRBV6-2/TRBV6-3
CDR3: CASSRRAAHEQFF
DNA: TGTGCCAGCAGCCGGCGAGCGGCCCATGAGCAGTTCTTC

J: TRBJ2-2
D: TRBD1
size: .
V: TRBV12-3/TRBV12-4
CDR3: CASSSTSGQGWNTGELFF
DNA: TGTGCCAGCAGTTCCACTTCGGGACAGGGATGGAACACCGGGGAGCTGTTTTTT

J: TRBJ1-5
D: .
size: .
V: TRBV5-6
CDR3: CASSLYGGNQPQHF
DNA: TGTGCCAGCAGCTTGTACGGCGGCAATCAGCCCCAGCATTTT

J: TRBJ2-5
D: .
size: .
V: TRBV6-4
CDR3: CASSAQPPGETQYF
DNA: TGTGCCAGCAGTGCCCAGCCCCCGGGGGAGACCCAGTACTTC

J: TRBJ1-2
D: .
size: .
V: TRBV7-9
CDR3: CASSLGSGGWYGYTF
DNA: TGTGCCAGCAGCTTAGGATCCGGGGGATGGTATGGCTACACCTTC

J: TRBJ2-3
D: TRBD2
size: many
V: TRBV3-1
CDR3: CASSQGMAGGLSTDTQYF
DNA: TGTGCCAGCAGCCAAGGCATGGCGGGGGGACTTAGCACAGATACGCAGTATTTT

J: TRBJ2-5
D: .
size: .
V: TRBV7-3
CDR3: CASSLGGPRETQYF
DNA: TGTGCCAGCAGCTTAGGGGGTCCGCGGGAGACCCAGTACTTC

J: TRBJ2-2
D: .
size: few
V: TRBV18
CDR3: CASTGLANTGELFF
DNA: TGTGCCAGCACGGGGCTCGCGAACACCGGGGAGCTGTTTTTT

J: TRBJ1-1
D: TRBD1
size: .
V: TRBV28
CDR3: CASSETDRTTEAFF
DNA: TGTGCCAGCAGTGAGACGGACAGGACGACTGAAGCTTTCTTT

J: TRBJ2-1
D: .
size: many
V: TRBV10-3
CDR3: CAISSRGRSLYNEQFF
DNA: TGTGCCATCAGCAGCCGGGGCCGCTCCCTCTACAATGAGCAGTTCTTC

J: TRBJ2-1
D: .
size: few
V: TRBV7-3
CDR3: CASSRGPNEQFF
DNA: TGTGCCAGCAGCAGGGGCCCCAATGAGCAGTTCTTC

J: TRBJ2-3
D: .
size: .
V: TRBV20-1
CDR3: CSASKDRDTQYF
DNA: TGCAGTGCTAGTAAGGACAGAGATACGCAGTATTTT

J: TRBJ1-3
D: .
size: many
V: TRBV28
CDR3: CASSFPGGNTIYF
DNA: TGTGCCAGCAGTTTTCCAGGGGGAAACACCATATATTTT

J: TRBJ2-1
D: TRBD2
size: .
V: TRBV19
CDR3: CASSRLGGGHNEQFF
DNA: TGTGCCAGTAGCCGTCTCGGGGGGGGACACAATGAGCAGTTCTTC

J: TRBJ2-3
D: .
size: few
V: TRBV2
CDR3: CASTGEGQGTQYF
DNA: TGTGCCAGCACGGGAGAAGGGCAGGGTACGCAGTATTTT

J: TRBJ2-7
D: .
size: many
V: TRBV9
CDR3: CASSVGPAVSSYEQYF
DNA: TGTGCCAGCAGCGTAGGTCCAGCGGTGAGCTCCTACGAGCAGTACTTC

J: TRBJ2-5
D: TRBD2
size: .
V: TRBV7-9
CDR3: CAISFVSGGGQETQYF
DNA: TGTGCCATCAGCTTTGTCAGCGGGGGGGGTCAAGAGACCCAGTACTTC

J: TRBJ1-2
D: .
size: many
V: TRBV2
CDR3: CASSPLGTSYGYTF
DNA: TGTGCCAGCAGTCCCCTTGGGACAAGCTATGGCTACACCTTC

J: TRBJ1-1
D: TRBD1
size: many
V: TRBV7-2
CDR3: CASLTGATMNTEAFF
DNA: TGTGCCAGCTTGACAGGGGCCACAATGAACACTGAAGCCTTCTTT

J: TRBJ2-2
D: TRBD1
size: .
V: TRBV5-1
CDR3: CASSSFRGSGELFF
DNA: TGCGCCAGCAGCTCATTCAGGGGGAGCGGGGAGCTGTTTTTT

J: TRBJ2-3
D: TRBD1
size: many
V: TRBV5-4
CDR3: CASSRGQGASDTQYF
DNA: TGTGCCAGCAGTCGGGGACAGGGAGCCTCAGATACGCAGTATTTT

J: TRBJ2-1
D: .
size: many
V: TRBV12-3/TRBV12-4
CDR3: CASNPGEVVYNEQFF
DNA: TGTGCCAGCAACCCAGGGGAGGTAGTCTACAATGAGCAGTTCTTC

J: TRBJ1-5
D: .
size: .
V: TRBV10-3
CDR3: CAISEMRNQPQHF
DNA: TGTGCCATCAGTGAGATGAGGAATCAGCCCCAGCATTTT

J: TRBJ2-7
D: TRBD1
size: .
V: TRBV6-5
CDR3: CASSDRGLTYEQYF
DNA: TGTGCCAGCAGTGACAGGGGTCTGACCTACGAGCAGTACTTC

J: TRBJ2-6
D: .
size: .
V: TRBV14
CDR3: CASSQFLGGANVLTF
DNA: TGTGCCAGCAGCCAGTTTCTCGGCGGGGCCAACGTCCTGACTTTC

J: TRBJ1-6
D: .
size: few
V: TRBV6-6
CDR3: CASRPRQSSYNSPLHF
DNA: TGTGCCAGCAGACCCCGACAGAGCTCCTATAATTCACCCCTCCACTTT

J: TRBJ2-1
D: .
size: few
V: TRBV20-1
CDR3: CSARGRGGPNNEQFF
DNA: TGCAGTGCGAGGGGCCGCGGGGGCCCCAACAATGAGCAGTTCTTC

J: TRBJ2-5
D: TRBD1
size: few
V: TRBV2
CDR3: CASSEWDRGQTQYF
DNA: TGTGCCAGCAGTGAATGGGACAGGGGACAGACCCAGTACTTC

J: TRBJ1-1
D: TRBD1
size: few
V: TRBV7-2
CDR3: CASSTDRGNTEAFF
DNA: TGTGCCAGCAGCACGGACAGGGGGAACACTGAAGCTTTCTTT

J: TRBJ1-2
D: TRBD1
size: few
V: TRBV12-3/TRBV12-4
CDR3: CATGRGQGYGYTF
DNA: TGTGCCACCGGAAGGGGACAGGGATATGGCTACACCTTC

J: TRBJ1-2
D: .
size: few
V: TRBV18
CDR3: CASSPGGGPTNYGYTF
DNA: TGTGCCAGCTCACCCGGGGGAGGCCCAACTAACTATGGCTACACCTTC

J: TRBJ2-3
D: .
size: few
V: TRBV6-2/TRBV6-3
CDR3: CASREGLPDTQYF
DNA: TGTGCCAGCAGGGAGGGACTTCCAGATACGCAGTATTTT

J: TRBJ2-3
D: .
size: many
V: TRBV9
CDR3: CASRRGPTDTQYF
DNA: TGTGCCAGCAGAAGGGGTCCCACAGATACGCAGTATTTT

J: TRBJ1-1
D: .
size: many
V: TRBV18
CDR3: CASYELQGNTEAFF
DNA: TGTGCCAGCTACGAACTTCAGGGGAACACTGAAGCTTTCTTT

J: TRBJ1-5
D: .
size: few
V: TRBV29-1
CDR3: CSVATGPNQPQHF
DNA: TGCAGCGTCGCAACAGGGCCTAATCAGCCCCAGCATTTT